This is a list of T cell receptor beta chains from one sample in a study of blood T cell repertoires in COVID-19. Clones were read by immunoSEQ multiplex PCR, and TCRdb kept only the in-frame ones, dropping some. The table has around 100,000 clones, roughly 85% seen once. The material sequenced was peripheral blood. These receptors were taken from a human donor in a cohort sampled during active COVID-19. Both conserved end residues are part of each CDR3. The D gene is left open where the match is weak. Size is stated for part of the rows, as once, few or many counts, or as a class when the clone is expanded.

size,J,D,V,DNA,CDR3
few,TRBJ1-5,.,TRBV4-1,TGCGCCAGCAGCTCCGGGGGGGGGCTATCTCAGCCCCAGCATTTT,CASSSGGGLSQPQHF
.,TRBJ2-1,TRBD2,TRBV4-1,TGCGCCAGCAGCCAAGGACAGCGGGGGGTATACAATGAGCAGTTCTTC,CASSQGQRGVYNEQFF
.,TRBJ2-7,TRBD2,TRBV11-1,TGTGCCAGCAGCGGTTCGAGCGGGGTTACCTACGAGCAGTACTTC,CASSGSSGVTYEQYF
.,TRBJ1-2,.,TRBV5-1,TGCGCCAGCAGCTTCCAGGGTGGGAGGAGTGACTATGGCTACACCTTC,CASSFQGGRSDYGYTF
.,TRBJ1-5,.,TRBV3-1/TRBV3-2,TGTGCCAGCAGCCAAGAACCCGGTCAGGATCAGCCCCAGCATTTT,CASSQEPGQDQPQHF
.,TRBJ2-7,TRBD1,TRBV5-1,TGCGCCAGCAGCTTGGGGGGACAGGGAATTTACGAGCAGTACTTC,CASSLGGQGIYEQYF
.,TRBJ1-1,TRBD1,TRBV6-1,TGTGCCAGCAGTGAATTAGGGCACAGGGGAGCTTTCTTT,CASSELGHRGAFF
once,TRBJ2-3,.,TRBV19,TGTGCCAGTAGTGGAGGCGGTAGAGATACGCAGTATTTT,CASSGGGRDTQYF
.,TRBJ1-1,.,TRBV15,TGTGCCACCAGCAGAGGTGACAGCACTGAAGCTTTCTTT,CATSRGDSTEAFF
.,TRBJ2-5,.,TRBV27,TGTGCCAGCAGTTTATCGTTCTTAAACCAAGAGACCCAGTACTTC,CASSLSFLNQETQYF
.,TRBJ1-2,.,TRBV13,TGTGCCAGCAGCTTAGATGGGGGCGCTGACTATGGCTACACCTTC,CASSLDGGADYGYTF
.,TRBJ2-3,.,TRBV11-1,TGTGCCAGCAGCTTCCCCCTGGAGGGTAACACAGATACGCAGTATTTT,CASSFPLEGNTDTQYF
.,TRBJ2-7,.,TRBV5-1,TGCGCCAGCAGCTTGCGCCAGGGGCCCTACGAGCAGTACTTC,CASSLRQGPYEQYF
.,TRBJ2-7,TRBD2,TRBV6-1,TGTGCCAGCAGTGAGCCAGCGGGAGGTGAGCAGTACTTC,CASSEPAGGEQYF
few,TRBJ2-7,.,TRBV28,TGTGCCAGCGGAGTACCGGGGATCTACGAGCAGTACTTC,CASGVPGIYEQYF
.,TRBJ2-7,.,TRBV27,TGTGCCAGCAGTTTGTCTAGCCCGTACGAGCAGTACTTC,CASSLSSPYEQYF
.,TRBJ1-2,TRBD1,TRBV19,TGTGCCAGTAGTTCGGGACAGAACTATGGCTACACCTTC,CASSSGQNYGYTF
.,TRBJ2-1,TRBD2,TRBV11-2,TGTGCCAGCAGCCTCGGACTAGCGGAGTACAATGAGCAGTTCTTC,CASSLGLAEYNEQFF
.,TRBJ1-2,.,TRBV24-1,TGTGCCACCAGTGATGCGGACAGTGGCTACACCTTC,CATSDADSGYTF
few,TRBJ2-7,.,TRBV27,TGTGCCAGCAGTTTTTCCTCGGTTTACGAGCAGTACTTC,CASSFSSVYEQYF
.,TRBJ2-4,.,TRBV3-1/TRBV3-2,TGTGCCAGCAGCCTTTTGGCGGGACGGAACATTCAGTACTTC,CASSLLAGRNIQYF
few,TRBJ2-7,.,TRBV28,TGTGCCAGCGGAGGAGGCTCTACCTCCTACGAGCAGTACTTC,CASGGGSTSYEQYF
.,TRBJ1-4,.,TRBV6-2/TRBV6-3,TGTGCCAGCAGTTGGAGTTTGTCAGAGAATGAAAAACTGTTTTTT,CASSWSLSENEKLFF
.,TRBJ2-5,.,TRBV6-1,TGTGCCAGCAGTGAACTTAGAAAAGAGACCCAGTACTTC,CASSELRKETQYF
.,TRBJ1-4,.,TRBV6-1,TGTGCCAGCAGTGACCGGGGGGCGGGGGAAAAACTGTTTTTT,CASSDRGAGEKLFF
.,TRBJ2-1,TRBD2,TRBV2,TGTGCCAGCAGTGACCGGGGGGGCCCCAATGAGCAGTTCTTC,CASSDRGGPNEQFF
.,TRBJ1-2,TRBD1,TRBV7-2,TGTGCCAGCAGCTTCCAGGGGGGCACAGATAACTATGGCTACACCTTC,CASSFQGGTDNYGYTF
.,TRBJ1-1,.,TRBV5-1,TGCGCCAGCAGCTCCCTGACTGAGAACACTGAAGCTTTCTTT,CASSSLTENTEAFF
.,TRBJ1-3,TRBD1,TRBV2,TGTGCCAGCAGTCCCCGGGACAGGGGTAACGGAAACACCATATATTTT,CASSPRDRGNGNTIYF
.,TRBJ1-1,.,TRBV30,TGTGCCTGGATTATACCACAGGTCATGAACACTGAAGCTTTCTTT,CAWIIPQVMNTEAFF
.,TRBJ2-3,.,TRBV19,TGTGCCAGTAGTGGCTCCACAGATACGCAGTATTTT,CASSGSTDTQYF
.,TRBJ2-3,.,TRBV5-1,TGCGCCAGCAGCGTGGAGCGGACAGATACGCAGTATTTT,CASSVERTDTQYF
.,TRBJ2-1,.,TRBV7-2,TGTGCCAGCAGCTTAGGATTGACAGAAAATGATAACAATGAGCAGTTCTTC,CASSLGLTENDNNEQFF
.,TRBJ2-1,.,TRBV2,TGTGCCAGCAGTTATATAGATGAGCAGTTCTTC,CASSYIDEQFF
.,TRBJ2-1,TRBD1,TRBV4-1,TGCGCCAGCAGCCCGAGCCGGGACAGGGGTAGGAATGAGCAGTTCTTC,CASSPSRDRGRNEQFF
.,TRBJ2-5,.,TRBV6-1,TGTGCCAGCAGTGACGCGGGGTCCGCAGAGACCCAGTACTTC,CASSDAGSAETQYF
.,TRBJ2-5,.,TRBV7-3,TGTGCCAGCAGCTTAAGGTTAGGGGCGCGGGAGACCCAGTACTTC,CASSLRLGARETQYF
few,TRBJ1-1,.,TRBV7-6,TGTGCCAGCAGCTTAGCACCGAACCTGGGCCCTGAAGCTTTCTTT,CASSLAPNLGPEAFF
.,TRBJ1-6,TRBD1,TRBV4-2,TGTGCCAGCAGCCAAGAAACAGGGGGCCGGGGGACTTCACCCCTCCACTTT,CASSQETGGRGTSPLHF
few,TRBJ2-5,.,TRBV2,TGTGCCAGCAGTCCCAGGGGTGTCGAGACCCAGTACTTC,CASSPRGVETQYF
.,TRBJ2-3,TRBD2,TRBV7-2,TGTGCCAGCACCTATTTTAGCGGGACTTTGGCAGATACGCAGTATTTT,CASTYFSGTLADTQYF
.,TRBJ1-5,.,TRBV6-6,TGTGCCAGCAGTTCGGGCAGGGGTAGCAATCAGCCCCAGCATTTT,CASSSGRGSNQPQHF
once,TRBJ2-2,.,TRBV11-1,TGTGCCAGCAGCTTTCCCCGGGGAGCCGGGGAGCTGTTTTTT,CASSFPRGAGELFF
.,TRBJ2-1,.,TRBV25-1,TGTGCCAGCAGTGAATTTCCGGGGTACAATGAGCAGTTCTTC,CASSEFPGYNEQFF
.,TRBJ1-3,.,TRBV5-4,TGTGCCAGCAGCTTGGACAGCTTCTCTGGAAACACCATATATTTT,CASSLDSFSGNTIYF
.,TRBJ2-5,TRBD1,TRBV9,TGTGCCAGCAGCCCACGACAGGGGGCGGGAGAGACCCAGTACTTC,CASSPRQGAGETQYF
few,TRBJ1-2,TRBD1,TRBV10-3,TGTGCCATCAGTGAGTCGGGACAGACATATGGCTACACCTTC,CAISESGQTYGYTF
.,TRBJ2-1,.,TRBV2,TGTGCCAGCACCCCTTCCGTCTCGGATGAGCAGTTCTTC,CASTPSVSDEQFF
.,TRBJ2-3,TRBD1,TRBV24-1,TGCGCCCGACAGGGATCAGATACGCAGTATTTT,CARQGSDTQYF
.,TRBJ2-2,.,TRBV19,TGTGCCAGTAGTACTGTAAGGGGGACCGGGGAGCTGTTTTTT,CASSTVRGTGELFF
.,TRBJ2-7,TRBD1,TRBV28,TGTGCCAGCAAACGGACAGGGCACTACGAGCAGTACTTC,CASKRTGHYEQYF
.,TRBJ1-2,TRBD1,TRBV6-5,TGTGCCAGCAGTTCCGAGGGGGCGGGTGGCTACACCTTC,CASSSEGAGGYTF